What follows are 5 T cell receptor beta chains derived from one specimen sequenced in a study of blood T cell repertoires in COVID-19. The data were produced by immunoSEQ multiplex PCR, yet TCRdb's version contains in-frame clones alone and is incomplete. The table includes 25,000 to 30,000 clones, around 87% detected once. The sequenced sample was peripheral blood. The source is a human donor in a cohort sampled during active COVID-19.

Here the CDR3 DNA reads TGTGCCAGCAACGCTAGCCCTGGACAGACAAACACCGGGGAGCTGTTTTTT. This sequence encodes CASNASPGQTNTGELFF. This chain joins TRBV9 and TRBJ2-2, with D possibly matching TRBD1 (6 bases). Deletions cut 6 bases from V and 2 bases from J, with 20 bases between. The CDR3 is 17 residues long. From germline, CDR1 is SGDLS and CDR2 YYNGEE. The variable domain in full, completed from reference TRBV9 and TRBJ2-2, reads DSGVTQTPKHLITATGQRVTLRCSPRSGDLSVYWYQQSLDQGLQFLIQYYNGEERAKGNILERFSAQQFPDLHSELNLSSLELGDSALYFCASNASPGQTNTGELFFGEGSRLTVL.

This chain joins TRBV24-1 and TRBJ1-2; 8 bases agree with TRBD1. Germline V CDR1 and CDR2: KGHDR, SFDVKD. This CDR3 comprises 12 residues. Trimming cost V 9 bases and J 6 bases; bases outside gene matches: 5. CDR3 in DNA: TGTGCCACCCAGGACAGGGATGATGGCTACACCTTC. Translating it yields CATQDRDDGYTF.

Turning to this clone: At the DNA level, this CDR3 is encoded by other sequences in the same sample as well. The chain links TRBV6-5 to TRBJ1-1; no clear D gene. Germline values: CDR1 MNHEY, CDR2 SVGAGI. V lost 6 bases to trimming and J lost 1 base, with 6 bases between them. CDR3 length: 12 residues. The CDR3 spells CASSRGNTEAFF. CDR3 DNA: TGTGCCAGCAGCCGGGGGAACACTGAAGCTTTCTTT.

This rearrangement joins TRBV27 to TRBJ1-2; tentatively, D is TRBD1 (5 bases). Germline CDR1 and CDR2: MNHEY and SMNVEV (reference sequence). With 0 bases removed from V and 7 bases from J, the gap between germline ends came to 9 bases. The CDR3 runs 13 residues. In DNA, the CDR3 is TGTGCCAGCAGTTTATCCGACAGAGGTGGCTACACCTTC. The encoded protein is CASSLSDRGGYTF.

This clone was picked up one time. The CDR3 bases are TGTGCCAGCAGCTCGGTGCCCAGGGGAACTCCCGGGGAGCTGTTTTTT. Protein: CASSSVPRGTPGELFF. The rearrangement uses TRBV7-3 and TRBJ2-2; D is possibly TRBD1 (6 bases). Germline loops: CDR1 SGHTA, CDR2 FQGTGA. Trimming cost V 4 bases and J 6 bases, with 18 bases left between them. This CDR3 region has 16 residues. Together with reference TRBV7-3 and TRBJ2-2, the CDR3 gives the full variable domain: GAGVSQTPSNKVTEKGKYVELRCDPISGHTALYWYRQSLGQGPEFLIYFQGTGAADDSGLPNDRFFAVRPEGSVSTLKIQRTERGDSAVYLCASSSVPRGTPGELFFGEGSRLTVL.